This TCR beta chain was identified in a study of post-analysis software for immune sequencing data. The overall study: Relapsing-remitting, secondary progressive and progressive-relapsing multiple sclerosis courses were included. General study results and limits: Strong co-clustering by F measure linked samples that shared a preparation batch. Compared against controls, patients with multiple sclerosis displayed significantly lower normalized Chao1 diversity. Elevated frequency relative to controls characterized roughly 5 TRBV segments in patients, TRBV5-6, TRBV5-1 and TRBV20-1 among them.

Every TCR beta cDNA library bore unique molecular identifiers. TCRdb reprocessed the PCR reads with MiXCR, giving one entry per CDR3 protein. The repertoire includes hundreds of thousands of distinct CDR3 sequences, 30% of them detected once, and about 0.5% sits in the top ten. A word on this clonotype: Its antigen is unknown.

CDR3 size: 15 residues. The germline V and J ends were trimmed by 0 bases and 1 base, with 9 bases remaining between them. In germline, CDR1 is MGHRA, CDR2 YSYEKL. Sequenced: blood. This rearrangement joins TRBV4-1 to TRBJ2-5; D not certain. The sequence came from a girl between 5 and 17 years old with multiple sclerosis. The CDR3 nucleotides are TGCGCCAGCAGCCAAGATCGAAGTTTCCAAGAGACCCAGTACTTC. Protein: CASSQDRSFQETQYF.